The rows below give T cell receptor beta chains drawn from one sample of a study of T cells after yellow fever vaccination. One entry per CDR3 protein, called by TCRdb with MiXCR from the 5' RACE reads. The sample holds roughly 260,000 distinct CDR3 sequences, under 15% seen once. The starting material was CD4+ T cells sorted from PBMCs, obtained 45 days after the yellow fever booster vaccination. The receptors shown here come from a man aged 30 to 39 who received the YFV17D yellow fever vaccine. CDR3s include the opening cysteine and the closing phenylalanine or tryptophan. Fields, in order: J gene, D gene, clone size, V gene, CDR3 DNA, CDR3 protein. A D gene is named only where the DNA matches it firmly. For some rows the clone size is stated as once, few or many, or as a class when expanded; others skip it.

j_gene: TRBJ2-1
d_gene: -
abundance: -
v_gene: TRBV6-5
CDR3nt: TGTGCCAGCAGTTACTCTCCCTCCTTAAATGAGCAGTTCTTC
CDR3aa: CASSYSPSLNEQFF

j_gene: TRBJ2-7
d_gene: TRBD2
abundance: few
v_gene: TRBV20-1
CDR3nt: TGCAGTGCCGTGCCCAGGGTTAGCGGGATCAGGACCTACGAGCAGTACTTC
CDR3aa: CSAVPRVSGIRTYEQYF

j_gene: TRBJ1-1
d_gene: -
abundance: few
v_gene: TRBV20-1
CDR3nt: TGCAGTGCTAGTCCTGGGGATGGGGCTTTCTTT
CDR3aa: CSASPGDGAFF

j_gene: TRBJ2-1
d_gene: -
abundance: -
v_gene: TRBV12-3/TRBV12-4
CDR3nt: TGTGCCAGCAACCACAAAGCAGAGCATACGTTCTTC
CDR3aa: CASNHKAEHTFF

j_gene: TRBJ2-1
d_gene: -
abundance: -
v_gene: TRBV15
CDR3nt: TGTGCCACCAGCAGAGACCACTACAATGAGCAGTTCTTC
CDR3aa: CATSRDHYNEQFF

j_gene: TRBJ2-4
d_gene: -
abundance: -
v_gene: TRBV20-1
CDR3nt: TGCAGCGGTCTAATGAACATTCAGTACTTC
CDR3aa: CSGLMNIQYF

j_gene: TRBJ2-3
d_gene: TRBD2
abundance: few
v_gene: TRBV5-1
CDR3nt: TGCGCCAGCAGCTTGGCAGCGGGAGTAGAGAGCACAGATACGCAGTATTTT
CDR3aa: CASSLAAGVESTDTQYF

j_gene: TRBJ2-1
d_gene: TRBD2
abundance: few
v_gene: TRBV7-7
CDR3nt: TGTGCCAGCAGCTTAGGCGCGACTAGCGTGTACAATGAGCAGTTCTTC
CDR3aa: CASSLGATSVYNEQFF

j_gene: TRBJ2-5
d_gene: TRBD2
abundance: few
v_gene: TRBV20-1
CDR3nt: TGCAGTGCAGTAGGAGGGACTAGCGTGGCAGAGACCCAGTACTTC
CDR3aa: CSAVGGTSVAETQYF

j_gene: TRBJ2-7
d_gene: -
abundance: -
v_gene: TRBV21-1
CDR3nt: TGTGCCAGCAGCCCCGGGACAGAGTCCTACGAGCAGTACTTC
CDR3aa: CASSPGTESYEQYF

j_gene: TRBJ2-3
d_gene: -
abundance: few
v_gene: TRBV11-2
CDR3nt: TGTGCCAGCAGCTTAGATCGAGATACGCAGTATTTT
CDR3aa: CASSLDRDTQYF

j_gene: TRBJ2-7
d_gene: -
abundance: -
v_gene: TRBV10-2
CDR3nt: TGCGCCAGCAGTGTAACTAAGGGACCGCCCGGGTGGGAGCAGTACTTC
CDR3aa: CASSVTKGPPGWEQYF

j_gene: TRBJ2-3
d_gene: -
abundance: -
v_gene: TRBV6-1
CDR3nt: TGTGCCAGCAGTGTACGTACAGGTAGCACAGATACGCAGTATTTT
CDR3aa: CASSVRTGSTDTQYF

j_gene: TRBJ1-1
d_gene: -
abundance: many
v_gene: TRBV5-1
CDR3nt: TGCGCCAGCAGCTTAGAAGGGCTGAACACTGAAGCTTTCTTT
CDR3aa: CASSLEGLNTEAFF

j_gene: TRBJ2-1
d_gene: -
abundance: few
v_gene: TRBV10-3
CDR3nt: TGTGCCATCAGTGCCCTTCAACAGGTCAGCTCCTACAATGAGCAGTTCTTC
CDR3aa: CAISALQQVSSYNEQFF

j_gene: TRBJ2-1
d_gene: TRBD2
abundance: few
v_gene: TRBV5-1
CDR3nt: TGCGCCAGCAGCTCGACTAGCGGGAGGTACAATGAGCAGTTCTTC
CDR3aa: CASSSTSGRYNEQFF

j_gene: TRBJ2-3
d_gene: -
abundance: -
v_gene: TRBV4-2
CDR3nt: TGTGCCAGCCGCGCTCTTTTGGGTTCAGATACGCAGTATTTT
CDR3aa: CASRALLGSDTQYF

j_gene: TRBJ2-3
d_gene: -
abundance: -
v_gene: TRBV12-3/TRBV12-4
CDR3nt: TGTGCCAGCAGTGTCGCCCGTATACTGGCAGATACGCAGTATTTT
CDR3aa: CASSVARILADTQYF

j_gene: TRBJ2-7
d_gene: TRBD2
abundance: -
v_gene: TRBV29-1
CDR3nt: TGCAGCGTCGATAGGACCGGACGCGGGGGGTACGAGCAGTACTTC
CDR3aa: CSVDRTGRGGYEQYF

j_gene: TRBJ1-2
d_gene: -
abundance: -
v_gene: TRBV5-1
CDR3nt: TGCGCCAGCAGCGTTGGAGAGGGGACAAGTGAGGGCTACACCTTC
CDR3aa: CASSVGEGTSEGYTF

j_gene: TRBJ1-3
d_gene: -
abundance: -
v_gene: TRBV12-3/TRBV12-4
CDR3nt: TGTGCCAGCAGTTTTGGGGGGCCTGACACCATATATTTT
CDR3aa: CASSFGGPDTIYF

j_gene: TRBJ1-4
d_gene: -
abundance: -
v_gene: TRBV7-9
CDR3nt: TGTGCCAGCAGCCGAACTAATGAAAAACTGTTTTTT
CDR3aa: CASSRTNEKLFF

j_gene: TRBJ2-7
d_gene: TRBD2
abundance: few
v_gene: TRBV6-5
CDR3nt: TGTGCCAGCAGTTACTCCACCGGGGGGGCTTACGAGCAGTACTTC
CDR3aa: CASSYSTGGAYEQYF

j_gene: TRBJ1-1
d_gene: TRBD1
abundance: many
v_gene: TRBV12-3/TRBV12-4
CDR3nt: TGTGCCAGCAGACGGGACAGCCTGAACACTGAAGCTTTCTTT
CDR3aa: CASRRDSLNTEAFF

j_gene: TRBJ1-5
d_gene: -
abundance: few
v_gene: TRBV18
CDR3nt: TGTGCCAGCTCACCCCTCGATAGCAATCAGCCCCAGCATTTT
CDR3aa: CASSPLDSNQPQHF

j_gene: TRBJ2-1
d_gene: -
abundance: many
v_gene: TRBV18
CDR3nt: TGTGCCAGCTCCATTGAGGCGTGGAATGAGCAGTTCTTC
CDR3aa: CASSIEAWNEQFF

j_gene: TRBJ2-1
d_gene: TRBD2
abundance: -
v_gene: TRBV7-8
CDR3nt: TGTGCCAGCACTAAGTCGCTAGCGGCCTCCTACAATGAGCAGTTCTTC
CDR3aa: CASTKSLAASYNEQFF

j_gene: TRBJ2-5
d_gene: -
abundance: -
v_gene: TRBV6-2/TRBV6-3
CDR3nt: TGTGCCAGCAGCTCGGAAACTGGAGAAGAGACCAAGTACTTC
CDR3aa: CASSSETGEETKYF

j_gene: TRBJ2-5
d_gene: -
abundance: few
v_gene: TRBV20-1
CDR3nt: TGCAGTGCCAGGGGCGGGCAAGAGACCCAGTACTTC
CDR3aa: CSARGGQETQYF

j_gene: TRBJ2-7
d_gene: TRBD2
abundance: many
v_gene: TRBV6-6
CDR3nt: TGTGCCAGCACAATCCTAGCGGGAGAAGAGCAGTACTTC
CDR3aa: CASTILAGEEQYF

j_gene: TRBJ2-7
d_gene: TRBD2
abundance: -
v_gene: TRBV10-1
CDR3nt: TGCGCCAGCAGTGAAGCGACGGGAGGACCCTCCTACGAGCAGTACTTC
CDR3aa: CASSEATGGPSYEQYF

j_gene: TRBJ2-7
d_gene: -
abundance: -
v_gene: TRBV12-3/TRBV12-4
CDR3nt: TGTGCCAGCAGTTTCGAAGGACAGCCAGGCGACGAGCAGTACTTC
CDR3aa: CASSFEGQPGDEQYF

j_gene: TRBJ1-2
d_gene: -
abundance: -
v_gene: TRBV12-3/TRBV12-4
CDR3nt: TGTGCCAGCACCAGGGACGGGCAGCCCGATGGCTACACCTTC
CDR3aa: CASTRDGQPDGYTF

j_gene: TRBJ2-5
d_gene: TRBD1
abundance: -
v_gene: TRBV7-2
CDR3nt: TGTGCCAGCAGCCCCCAGACAGGGTGGCAAGAGACCCAGTACTTC
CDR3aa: CASSPQTGWQETQYF

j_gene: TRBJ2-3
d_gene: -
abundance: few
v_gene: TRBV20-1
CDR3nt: TGCAGTGCTAGAGATGGGAAAGATACGCAGTATTTT
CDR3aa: CSARDGKDTQYF

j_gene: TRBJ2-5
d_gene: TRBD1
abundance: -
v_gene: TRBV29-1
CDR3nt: TGCAGCGCCCCGGGACAGAACCAAGAGACCCAGTACTTC
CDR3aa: CSAPGQNQETQYF

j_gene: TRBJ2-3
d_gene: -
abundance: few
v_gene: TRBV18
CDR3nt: TGTGCCAGCTCACCACAAAACACAGATACGCAGTATTTT
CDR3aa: CASSPQNTDTQYF

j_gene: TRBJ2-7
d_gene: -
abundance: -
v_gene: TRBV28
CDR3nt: TGTGCCAGCAGCACCACGGGGGCCCACTACGAGCAGTACTTC
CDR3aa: CASSTTGAHYEQYF

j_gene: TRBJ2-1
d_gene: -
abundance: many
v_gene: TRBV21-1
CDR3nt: TGTGCCAGCAGCAAAGGCGGTGGCAGAACCCCTCGGTTAGACAATGAGCAGTTCTTC
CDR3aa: CASSKGGGRTPRLDNEQFF

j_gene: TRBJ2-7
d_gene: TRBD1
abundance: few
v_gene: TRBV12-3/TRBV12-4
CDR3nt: TGTGCCAGCAGTTTAGACAGGGGGCTTGCCCACGAGCAGTACTTC
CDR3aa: CASSLDRGLAHEQYF

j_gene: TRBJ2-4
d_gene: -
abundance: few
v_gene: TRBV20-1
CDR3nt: TGCAGTGCTAGGGGTGACTCCCAGATGAGGTACTTC
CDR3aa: CSARGDSQMRYF

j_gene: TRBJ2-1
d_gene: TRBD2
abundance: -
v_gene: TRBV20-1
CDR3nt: TGCAGTGCTAGATATCATGGACTAGCGGACTACAATGAGCAGTTCTTC
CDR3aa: CSARYHGLADYNEQFF

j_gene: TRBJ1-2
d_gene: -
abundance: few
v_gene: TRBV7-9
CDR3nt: TGTGCCAGCAGCCAGCAGGCCATGGGTGGCTACACCTTC
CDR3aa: CASSQQAMGGYTF

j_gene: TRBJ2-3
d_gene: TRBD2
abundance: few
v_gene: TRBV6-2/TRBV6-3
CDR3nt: TGTGCCAGCAGTTCCGGACTAGCGGGGGTCCTTTACGCAGATACGCAGTATTTT
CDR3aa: CASSSGLAGVLYADTQYF

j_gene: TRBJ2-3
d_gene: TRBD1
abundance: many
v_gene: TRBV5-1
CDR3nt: TGCGCCAGCAGCTTGGCCAACCCCCAGGGGGCTCTGCGCACAGATACGCAGTATTTT
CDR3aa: CASSLANPQGALRTDTQYF

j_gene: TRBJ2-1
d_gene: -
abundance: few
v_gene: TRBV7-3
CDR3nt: TGTGCCAGCAGCTCCCAGGGACAATACAATGAGCAGTTCTTC
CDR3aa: CASSSQGQYNEQFF

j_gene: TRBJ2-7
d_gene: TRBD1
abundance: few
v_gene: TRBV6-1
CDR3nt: TGTGCCAGCGTACGACAGGGGGAGGTAGGCGAGCAGTACTTC
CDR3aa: CASVRQGEVGEQYF

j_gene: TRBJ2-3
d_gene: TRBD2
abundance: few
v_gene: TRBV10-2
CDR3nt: TGCGCCAGCAGCAGAGCGGGAGCGGGAGGTAATACGCAGTATTTT
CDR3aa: CASSRAGAGGNTQYF

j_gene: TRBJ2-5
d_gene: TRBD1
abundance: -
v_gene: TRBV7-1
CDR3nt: TGTGCCAGCAGCTCGGGACAGAGTCAGACCCAGTACTTC
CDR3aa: CASSSGQSQTQYF